This TCR beta chain is drawn from a study of blood T cell repertoires in COVID-19. The germline CDR1 and CDR2 sequences are SNHLY and FYNNEI. After removal of 7 bases from V and 3 bases from J, the junction contained 6 bases not matched to a gene. The CDR3 runs 14 residues. Some clones are missing from TCRdb's copy, which holds only in-frame ones; the method was immunoSEQ multiplex PCR. The sample lists about 14,000 clones, roughly 85% occurring once. The sequencing sample was made of peripheral blood. The rearrangement joins TRBV2 to TRBJ2-1, with TRBD1 identical over 7 bases. This receptor was identified in a woman aged 55-70 years with acute or convalescent COVID-19. In DNA, the CDR3 is TGTGCCAGCACCTCAGGGGGTCGCTACAATGAGCAGTTCTTC. This sequence encodes CASTSGGRYNEQFF.